This TCR beta chain came from a study of regulatory T cells in long-lasting Graves disease. As for the study in general: Patients with persistent Graves' disease had over 5 years of antithyroid drugs and persistent TSH receptor antibodies.

Study outcomes and limitations: With some 2,500 shared public clonotypes, persistent patients exceeded new patients, who shared about a thousand.

According to the study, TCR beta libraries were built with iRepertoire HTBI primers and CDR3-region Arm-PCR. TCRdb itself ran the multiplex PCR reads through MiXCR, one entry per CDR3 protein. The table includes a few hundred thousand distinct CDR3 sequences, approximately 25% detected once. The time point is: persistent/refractory GD, antithyroid drugs over 5 years with positive TRAb. The TCR library used RNA extracted from PBMCs. This clonotype was seen a handful of times. No antigen is known for it. This sequence originates from a woman between 40 and 50 years old with Graves disease. Sample: peripheral blood mononuclear cells (PBMCs), taken when the disease was refractory, from a patient treated with antithyroid drugs.

CDR3 sequence reads: CASSFGTYGGEAFF. Here the CDR3 DNA reads TGTGCCAGCAGCTTCGGGACGTACGGCGGTGAAGCTTTCTTT. This chain joins TRBV5-4 and TRBJ1-1, with TRBD1 as a possible D gene (5 bases). V lost 2 bases and J 7 bases, leaving 15 bases between the germline ends. The V gene's germline CDR1 is SGHNT and CDR2 YYREEE (reference sequence). There are 14 residues in the CDR3. Based on the CDR3 plus reference TRBV5-4 and TRBJ1-1, the full variable domain is ETGVTQSPTHLIKTRGQQVTLRCSSQSGHNTVSWYQQALGQGPQFIFQYYREEENGRGNFPPRFSGLQFPNYSSELNVNALELDDSALYLCASSFGTYGGEAFFGQGTRLTVV.